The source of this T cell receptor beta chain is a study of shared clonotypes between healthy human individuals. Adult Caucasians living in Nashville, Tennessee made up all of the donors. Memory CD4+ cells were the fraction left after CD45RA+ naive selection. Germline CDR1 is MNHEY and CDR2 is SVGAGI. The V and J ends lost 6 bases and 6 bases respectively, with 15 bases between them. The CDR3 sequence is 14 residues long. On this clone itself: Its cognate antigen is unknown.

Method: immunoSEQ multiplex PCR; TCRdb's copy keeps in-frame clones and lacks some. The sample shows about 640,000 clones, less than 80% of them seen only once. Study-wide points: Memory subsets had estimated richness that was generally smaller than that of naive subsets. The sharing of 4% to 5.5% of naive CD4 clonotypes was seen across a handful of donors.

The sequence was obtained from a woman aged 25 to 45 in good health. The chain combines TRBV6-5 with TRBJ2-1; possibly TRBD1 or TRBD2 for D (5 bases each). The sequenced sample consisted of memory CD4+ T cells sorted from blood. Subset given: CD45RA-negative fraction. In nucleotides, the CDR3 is TGTGCCAGCAGCCCGGGGCAGTATACCAATGAGCAGTTCTTC. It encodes CASSPGQYTNEQFF.